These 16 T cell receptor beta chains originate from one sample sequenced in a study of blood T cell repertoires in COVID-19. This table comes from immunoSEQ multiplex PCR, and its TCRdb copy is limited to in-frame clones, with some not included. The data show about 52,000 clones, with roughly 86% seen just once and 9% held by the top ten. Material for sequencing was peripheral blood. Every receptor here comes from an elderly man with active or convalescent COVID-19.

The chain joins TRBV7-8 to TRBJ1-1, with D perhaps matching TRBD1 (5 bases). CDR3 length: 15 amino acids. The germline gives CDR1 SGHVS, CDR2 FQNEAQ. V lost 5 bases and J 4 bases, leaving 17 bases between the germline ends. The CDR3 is CASSIVQGFGTEAFF. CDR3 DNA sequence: TGTGCCAGCAGCATCGTCCAGGGATTTGGCACTGAAGCTTTCTTT.

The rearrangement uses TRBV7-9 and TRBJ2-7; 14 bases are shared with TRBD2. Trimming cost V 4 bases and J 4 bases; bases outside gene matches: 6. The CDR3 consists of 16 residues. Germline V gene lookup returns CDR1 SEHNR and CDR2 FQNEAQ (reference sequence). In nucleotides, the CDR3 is TGTGCCAGCAGCTCCTGGACTAGCGGGGGGTTATACGAGCAGTACTTC. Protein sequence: CASSSWTSGGLYEQYF.

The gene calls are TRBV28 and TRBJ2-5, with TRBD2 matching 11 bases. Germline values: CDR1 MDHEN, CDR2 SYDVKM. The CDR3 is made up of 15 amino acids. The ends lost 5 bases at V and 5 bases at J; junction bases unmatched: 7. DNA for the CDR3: TGTGCCAGCAGTGATAGCGGGGGGGCCGGGGAGACCCAGTACTTC. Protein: CASSDSGGAGETQYF.

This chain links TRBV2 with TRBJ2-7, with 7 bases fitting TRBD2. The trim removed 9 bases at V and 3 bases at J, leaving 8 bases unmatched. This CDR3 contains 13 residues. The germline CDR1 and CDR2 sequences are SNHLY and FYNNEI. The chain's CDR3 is CARTGLNLYEQYF. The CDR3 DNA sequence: TGTGCCAGGACGGGACTAAACCTCTACGAGCAGTACTTC.

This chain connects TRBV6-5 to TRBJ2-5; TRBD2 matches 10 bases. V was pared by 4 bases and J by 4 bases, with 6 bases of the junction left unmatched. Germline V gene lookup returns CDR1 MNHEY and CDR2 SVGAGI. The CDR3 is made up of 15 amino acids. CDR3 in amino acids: CASSSLAGVGETQYF. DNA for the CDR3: TGTGCCAGCAGTTCCCTAGCGGGAGTAGGAGAGACCCAGTACTTC.

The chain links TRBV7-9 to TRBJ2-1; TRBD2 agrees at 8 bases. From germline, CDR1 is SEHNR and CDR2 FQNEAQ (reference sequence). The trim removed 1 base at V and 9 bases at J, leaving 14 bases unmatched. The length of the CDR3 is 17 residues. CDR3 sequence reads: CASSLEATSGVKSEQFF. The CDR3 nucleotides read TGTGCCAGCAGCTTAGAAGCTACTAGCGGTGTGAAAAGTGAGCAGTTCTTC.

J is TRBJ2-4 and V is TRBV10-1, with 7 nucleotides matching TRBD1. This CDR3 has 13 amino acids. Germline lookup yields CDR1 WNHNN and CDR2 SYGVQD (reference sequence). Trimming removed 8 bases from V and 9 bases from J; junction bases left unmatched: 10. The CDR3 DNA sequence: TGCGCCAGCGGTCGACAGGGAGATGGCATTCAGTACTTC. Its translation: CASGRQGDGIQYF.

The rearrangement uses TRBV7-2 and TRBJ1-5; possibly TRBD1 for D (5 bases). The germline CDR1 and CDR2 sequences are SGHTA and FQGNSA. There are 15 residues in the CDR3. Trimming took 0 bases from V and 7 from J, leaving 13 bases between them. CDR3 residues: CASSLAGDGGQPQHF. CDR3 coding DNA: TGTGCCAGCAGCTTAGCAGGGGACGGAGGGCAGCCCCAGCATTTT.

The CDR3 loop reads CASSQDLAGANEQYF. CDR3 nucleotide sequence: TGTGCCAGCAGCCAAGATCTAGCGGGAGCAAACGAGCAGTACTTC. V is TRBV3-1 (or the pseudogene TRBV3-2) and J is TRBJ2-7; 10 bases fit TRBD2. Germline V gene data show CDR1 as LGHDT and CDR2 as YNNKEL (reference sequence). The V gene end was trimmed by 0 bases and the J gene end by 5 bases; junction bases not matched to a gene: 4. This CDR3 is 15 amino acids long.

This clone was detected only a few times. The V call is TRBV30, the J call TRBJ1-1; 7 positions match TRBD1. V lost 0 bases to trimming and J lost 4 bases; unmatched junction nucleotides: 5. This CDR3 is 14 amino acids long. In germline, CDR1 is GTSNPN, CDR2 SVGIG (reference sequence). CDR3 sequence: CAWSVAGGGTEAFF. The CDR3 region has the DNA TGTGCCTGGAGTGTGGCAGGGGGTGGCACTGAAGCTTTCTTT.

The CDR3 protein is CASSLGAQETQYF. CDR3 bases: TGTGCCAGCAGCTTGGGAGCACAAGAGACCCAGTACTTC. V usage is TRBV5-5 and J usage is TRBJ2-5, with unresolved D. Germline CDR1 and CDR2: SGHKS and YYEKEE (reference sequence). CDR3 length equals 13 residues. Between the trimmed V and J ends, which lost 0 bases and 2 bases, there was a span of 5 bases. The full variable domain, with the rest looked up from reference TRBV5-5 and TRBJ2-5, is DAGVTQSPTHLIKTRGQQVTLRCSPISGHKSVSWYQQVLGQGPQFIFQYYEKEERGRGNFPDRFSARQFPNYSSELNVNALLLGDSALYLCASSLGAQETQYFGPGTRLLVL.

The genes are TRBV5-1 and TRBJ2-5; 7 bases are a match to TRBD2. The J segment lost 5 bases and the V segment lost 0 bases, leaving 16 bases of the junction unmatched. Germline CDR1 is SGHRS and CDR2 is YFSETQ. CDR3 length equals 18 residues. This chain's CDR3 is CASSLDGLVGGPWETQYF. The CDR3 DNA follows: TGCGCCAGCAGCTTGGATGGACTAGTGGGAGGGCCGTGGGAGACCCAGTACTTC.

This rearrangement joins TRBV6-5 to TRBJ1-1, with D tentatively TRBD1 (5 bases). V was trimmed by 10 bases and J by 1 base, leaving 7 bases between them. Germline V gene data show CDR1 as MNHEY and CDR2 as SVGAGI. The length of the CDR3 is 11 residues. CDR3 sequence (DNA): TGTGCCACAGGGCCGAACACTGAAGCTTTCTTT. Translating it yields CATGPNTEAFF.

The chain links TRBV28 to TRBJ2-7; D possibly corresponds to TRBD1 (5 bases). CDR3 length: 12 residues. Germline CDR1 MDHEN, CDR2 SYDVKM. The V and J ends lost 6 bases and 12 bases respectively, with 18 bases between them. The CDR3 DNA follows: TGTGCCAGCAGACAACCGGCCCAGGGTCTGTACTTC. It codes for CASRQPAQGLYF.

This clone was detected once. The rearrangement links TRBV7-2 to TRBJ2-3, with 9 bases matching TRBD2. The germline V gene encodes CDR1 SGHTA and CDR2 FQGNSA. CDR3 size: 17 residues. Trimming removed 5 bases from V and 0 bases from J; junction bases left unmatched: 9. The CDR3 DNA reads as TGTGCCAGCAGCCTCACCCCTAGCGGGAAAAGCACAGATACGCAGTATTTT. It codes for CASSLTPSGKSTDTQYF.

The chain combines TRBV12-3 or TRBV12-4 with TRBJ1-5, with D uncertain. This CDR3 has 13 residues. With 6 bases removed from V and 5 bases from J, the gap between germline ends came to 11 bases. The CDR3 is CASRPRGHQPQHF. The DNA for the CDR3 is TGTGCCAGCAGGCCCCGGGGTCATCAGCCCCAGCATTTT.